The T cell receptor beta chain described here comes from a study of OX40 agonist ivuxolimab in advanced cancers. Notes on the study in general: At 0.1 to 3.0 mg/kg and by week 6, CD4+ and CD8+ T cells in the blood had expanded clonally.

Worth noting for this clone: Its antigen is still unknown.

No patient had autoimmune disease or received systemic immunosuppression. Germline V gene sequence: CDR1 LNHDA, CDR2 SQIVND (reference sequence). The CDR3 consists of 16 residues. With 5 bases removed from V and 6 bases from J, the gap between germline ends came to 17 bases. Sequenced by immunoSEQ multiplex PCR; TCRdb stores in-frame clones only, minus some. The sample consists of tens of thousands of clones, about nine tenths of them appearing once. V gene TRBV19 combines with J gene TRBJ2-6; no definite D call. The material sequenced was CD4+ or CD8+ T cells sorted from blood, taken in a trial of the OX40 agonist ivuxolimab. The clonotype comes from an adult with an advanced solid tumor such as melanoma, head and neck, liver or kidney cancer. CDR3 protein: CASSANVETVANVLTF. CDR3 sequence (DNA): TGTGCCAGTAGTGCCAACGTTGAAACGGTGGCCAACGTCCTGACTTTC.